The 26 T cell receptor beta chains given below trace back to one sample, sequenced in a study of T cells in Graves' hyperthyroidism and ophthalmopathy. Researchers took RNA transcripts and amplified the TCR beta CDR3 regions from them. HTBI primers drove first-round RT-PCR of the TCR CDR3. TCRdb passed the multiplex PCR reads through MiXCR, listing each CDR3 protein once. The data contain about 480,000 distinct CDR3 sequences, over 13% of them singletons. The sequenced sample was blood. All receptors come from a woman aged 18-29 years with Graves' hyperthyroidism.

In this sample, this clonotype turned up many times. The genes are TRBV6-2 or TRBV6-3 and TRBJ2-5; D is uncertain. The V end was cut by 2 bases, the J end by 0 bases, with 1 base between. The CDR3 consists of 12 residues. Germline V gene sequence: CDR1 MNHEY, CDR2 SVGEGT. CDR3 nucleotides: TGTGCCAGCAGTTACGACCAAGAGACCCAGTACTTC. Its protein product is CASSYDQETQYF.

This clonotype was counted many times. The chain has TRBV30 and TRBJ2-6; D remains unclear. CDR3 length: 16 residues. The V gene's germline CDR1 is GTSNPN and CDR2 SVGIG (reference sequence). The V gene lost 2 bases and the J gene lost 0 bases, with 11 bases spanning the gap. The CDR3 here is CAWSFGVGSGANVLTF. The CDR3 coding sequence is TGTGCCTGGAGTTTTGGCGTAGGCTCTGGGGCCAACGTCCTGACTTTC.

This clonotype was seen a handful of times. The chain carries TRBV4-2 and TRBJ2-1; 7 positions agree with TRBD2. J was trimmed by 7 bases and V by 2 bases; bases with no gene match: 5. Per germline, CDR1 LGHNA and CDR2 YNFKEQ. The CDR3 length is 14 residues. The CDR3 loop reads CASSQWLAENEQFF. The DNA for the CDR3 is TGTGCCAGCAGCCAATGGCTAGCGGAAAATGAGCAGTTCTTC.

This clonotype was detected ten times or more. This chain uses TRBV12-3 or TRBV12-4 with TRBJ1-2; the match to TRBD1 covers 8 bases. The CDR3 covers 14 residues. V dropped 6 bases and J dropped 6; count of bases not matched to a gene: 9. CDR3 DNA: TGTGCCAGCAGCCTCGGACAGGGACGGGATGGCTACACCTTC. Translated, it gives CASSLGQGRDGYTF.

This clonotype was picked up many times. CDR3 DNA sequence: TGTGCTAGTGGTTTGACCACCGGACAGGGCCAGCCCCAGCATTTT. Translated: CASGLTTGQGQPQHF. The V gene is TRBV12-5, the J gene TRBJ1-5, with TRBD1 matching 8 bases. V shed 2 bases and J 7 bases; nucleotides not matched to a gene: 7. The V gene's germline CDR1 is LGHNT and CDR2 FRNRAP. This CDR3 comprises 15 residues.

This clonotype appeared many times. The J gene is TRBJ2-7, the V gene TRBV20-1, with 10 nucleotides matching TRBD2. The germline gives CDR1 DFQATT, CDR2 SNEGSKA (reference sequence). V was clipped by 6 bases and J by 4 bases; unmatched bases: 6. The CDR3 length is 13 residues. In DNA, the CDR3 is TGCAGTGCCACTCTAGCGGGGGTTTACGAGCAGTACGTC. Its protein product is CSATLAGVYEQYV.

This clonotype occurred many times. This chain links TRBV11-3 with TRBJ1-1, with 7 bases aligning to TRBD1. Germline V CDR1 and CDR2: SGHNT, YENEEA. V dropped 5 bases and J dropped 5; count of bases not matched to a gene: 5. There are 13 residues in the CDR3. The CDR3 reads CASSAEQGTEAFF. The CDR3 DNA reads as TGTGCCAGCAGCGCCGAACAGGGGACTGAAGCTTTCTTT.

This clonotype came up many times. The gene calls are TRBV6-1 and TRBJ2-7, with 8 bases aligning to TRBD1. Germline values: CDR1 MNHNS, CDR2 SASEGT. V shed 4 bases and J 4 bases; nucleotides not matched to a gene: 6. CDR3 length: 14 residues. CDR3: CASSVTGEQYEQYF. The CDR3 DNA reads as TGTGCCAGCAGTGTGACAGGGGAACAGTACGAGCAGTACTTC.

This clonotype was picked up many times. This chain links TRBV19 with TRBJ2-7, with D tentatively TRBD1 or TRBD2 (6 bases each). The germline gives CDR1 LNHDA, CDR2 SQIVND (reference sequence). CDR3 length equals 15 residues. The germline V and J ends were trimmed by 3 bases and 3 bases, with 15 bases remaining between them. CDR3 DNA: TGTGCCAGTAGTATGGTGGAGGGGGAAGGCTACGAGCAGTACTTC. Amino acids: CASSMVEGEGYEQYF.

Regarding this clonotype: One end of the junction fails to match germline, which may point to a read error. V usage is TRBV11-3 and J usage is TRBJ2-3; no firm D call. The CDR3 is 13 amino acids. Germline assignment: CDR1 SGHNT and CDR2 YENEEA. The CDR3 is CASSLEWTDTQYF. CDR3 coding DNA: TGTGCCAGCAGCCTAGAGTGGACAGATACGCAGTATTTT.

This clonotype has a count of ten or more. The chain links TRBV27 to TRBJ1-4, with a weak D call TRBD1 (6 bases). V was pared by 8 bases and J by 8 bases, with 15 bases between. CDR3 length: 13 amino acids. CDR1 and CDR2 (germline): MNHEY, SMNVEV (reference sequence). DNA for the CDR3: TGTGCCAGCTTTCAGGGGACCGACGAAAAACTGTTTTTT. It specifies CASFQGTDEKLFF.

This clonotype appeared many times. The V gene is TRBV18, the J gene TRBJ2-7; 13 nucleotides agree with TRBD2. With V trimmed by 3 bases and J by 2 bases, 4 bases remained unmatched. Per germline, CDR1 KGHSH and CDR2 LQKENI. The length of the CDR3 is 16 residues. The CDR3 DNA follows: TGTGCCAGCTCACCGGACGGGACTAGCGGGGCCTACGAGCAGTACTTC. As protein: CASSPDGTSGAYEQYF.

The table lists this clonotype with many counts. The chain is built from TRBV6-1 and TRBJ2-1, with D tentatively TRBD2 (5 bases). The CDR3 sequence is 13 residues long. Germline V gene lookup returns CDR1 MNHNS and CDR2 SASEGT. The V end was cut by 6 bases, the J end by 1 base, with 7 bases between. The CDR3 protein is CASSRRSYNEQFF. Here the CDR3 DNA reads TGTGCCAGCAGCCGGAGGTCCTACAATGAGCAGTTCTTC.

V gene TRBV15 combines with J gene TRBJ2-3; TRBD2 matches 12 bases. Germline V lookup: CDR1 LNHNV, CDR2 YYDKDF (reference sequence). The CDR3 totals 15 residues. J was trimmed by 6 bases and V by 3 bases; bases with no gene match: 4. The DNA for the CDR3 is TGTGCCACCAGCAGTCTAGCGGGAGGGCTGGATACGCAGTATTTT. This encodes CATSSLAGGLDTQYF.

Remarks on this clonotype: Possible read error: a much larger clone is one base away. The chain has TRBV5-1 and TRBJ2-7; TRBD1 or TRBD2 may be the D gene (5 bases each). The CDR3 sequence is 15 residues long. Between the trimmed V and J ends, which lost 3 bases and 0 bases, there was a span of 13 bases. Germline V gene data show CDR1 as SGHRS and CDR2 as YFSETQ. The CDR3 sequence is CASSSGDAFSYEQYF. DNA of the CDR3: TGCGCCAGCAGCTCCGGGGACGCGTTCTCCTACGAGCAGTACTTC.

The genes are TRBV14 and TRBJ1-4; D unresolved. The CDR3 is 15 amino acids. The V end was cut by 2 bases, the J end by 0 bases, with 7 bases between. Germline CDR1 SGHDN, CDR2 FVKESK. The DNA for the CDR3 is TGTGCCAGCAGCCAATTAGGGACAACTAATGAAAAACTGTTTTTT. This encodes CASSQLGTTNEKLFF.

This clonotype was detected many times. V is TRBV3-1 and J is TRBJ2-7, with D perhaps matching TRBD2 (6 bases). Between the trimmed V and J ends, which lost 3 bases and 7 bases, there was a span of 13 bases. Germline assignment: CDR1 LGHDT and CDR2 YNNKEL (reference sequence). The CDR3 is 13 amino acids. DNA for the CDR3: TGTGCCAGCAGCCACCGGGGGATAAGGGAGCAGTACTTC. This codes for CASSHRGIREQYF.

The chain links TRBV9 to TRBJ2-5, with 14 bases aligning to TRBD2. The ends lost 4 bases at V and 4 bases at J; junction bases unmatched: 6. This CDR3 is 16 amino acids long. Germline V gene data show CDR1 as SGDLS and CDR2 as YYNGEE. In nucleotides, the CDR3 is TGTGCCAGCAGCATCAGACTAGCGGGAGGGGCAGAGACCCAGTACTTC. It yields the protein CASSIRLAGGAETQYF.

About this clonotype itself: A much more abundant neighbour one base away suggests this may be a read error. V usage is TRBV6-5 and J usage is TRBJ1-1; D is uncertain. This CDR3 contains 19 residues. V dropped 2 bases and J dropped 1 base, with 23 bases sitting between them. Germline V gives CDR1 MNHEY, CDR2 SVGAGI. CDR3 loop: CASSYLPPTTQAANTEAFF. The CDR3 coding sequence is TGTGCCAGCAGTTACCTCCCCCCCACTACTCAGGCGGCGAACACTGAAGCTTTCTTT.

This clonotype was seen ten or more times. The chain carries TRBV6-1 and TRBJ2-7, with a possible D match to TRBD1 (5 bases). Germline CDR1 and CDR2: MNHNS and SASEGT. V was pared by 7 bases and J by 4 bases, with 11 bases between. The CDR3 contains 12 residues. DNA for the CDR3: TGTGCCAGCAATCAGGGTCCGTACGAGCAGTACTTC. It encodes CASNQGPYEQYF.

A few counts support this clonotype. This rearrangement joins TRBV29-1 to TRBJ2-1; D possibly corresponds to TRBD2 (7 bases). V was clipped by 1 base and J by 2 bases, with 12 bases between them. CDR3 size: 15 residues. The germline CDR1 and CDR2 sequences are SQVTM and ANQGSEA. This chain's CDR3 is CSVEVKGGPYNEQFF. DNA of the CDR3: TGCAGCGTTGAAGTTAAGGGGGGGCCCTACAATGAGCAGTTCTTC.

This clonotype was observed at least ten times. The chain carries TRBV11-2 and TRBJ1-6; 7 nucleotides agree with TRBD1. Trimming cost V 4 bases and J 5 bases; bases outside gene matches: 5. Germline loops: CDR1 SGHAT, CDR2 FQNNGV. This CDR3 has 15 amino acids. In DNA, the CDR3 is TGTGCCAGCAGCTCCCGTGGGACAGATAATTCACCCCTCCACTTT. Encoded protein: CASSSRGTDNSPLHF.

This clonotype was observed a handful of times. As DNA, the CDR3 is TGTGCCAGCAGCCCCCAAGGGGCCGGGGCCAACGTCCTGACTTTC. Encoded protein: CASSPQGAGANVLTF. The chain links TRBV5-5 to TRBJ2-6, with D perhaps TRBD1 (5 bases). V gave up 4 bases and J gave up 4 bases, with 12 bases separating them. Per germline, CDR1 SGHKS and CDR2 YYEKEE (reference sequence). The CDR3 runs 15 residues.

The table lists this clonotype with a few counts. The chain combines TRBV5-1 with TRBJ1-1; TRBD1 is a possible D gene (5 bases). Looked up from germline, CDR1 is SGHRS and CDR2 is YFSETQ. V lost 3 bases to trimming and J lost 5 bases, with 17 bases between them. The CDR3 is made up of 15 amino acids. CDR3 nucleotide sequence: TGCGCCAGCAGCTCCGGGACGCCGGTTATTACTGAAGCTTTCTTT. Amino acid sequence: CASSSGTPVITEAFF. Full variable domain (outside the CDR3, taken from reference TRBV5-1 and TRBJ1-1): KAGVTQTPRYLIKTRGQQVTLSCSPISGHRSVSWYQQTPGQGLQFLFEYFSETQRNKGNFPGRFSGRQFSNSRSEMNVSTLELGDSALYLCASSSGTPVITEAFFGQGTRLTVV.

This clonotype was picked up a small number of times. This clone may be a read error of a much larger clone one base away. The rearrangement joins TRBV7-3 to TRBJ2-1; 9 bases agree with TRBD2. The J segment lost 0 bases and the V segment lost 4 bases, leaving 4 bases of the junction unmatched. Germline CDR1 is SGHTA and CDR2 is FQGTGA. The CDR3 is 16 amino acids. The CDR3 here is CASSSVSGSSYNEQFF. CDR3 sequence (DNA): TGTGCCAGCAGCTCCGTTAGCGGGAGCTCCTACAATGAGCAGTTCTTC.

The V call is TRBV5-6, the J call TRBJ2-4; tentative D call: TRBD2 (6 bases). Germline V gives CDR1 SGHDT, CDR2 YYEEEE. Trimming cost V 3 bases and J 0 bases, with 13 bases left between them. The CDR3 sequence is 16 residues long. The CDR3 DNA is TGTGCCAGCAGCTCCAGACTGGGACTAGCCAAAAACATTCAGTACTTC. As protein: CASSSRLGLAKNIQYF. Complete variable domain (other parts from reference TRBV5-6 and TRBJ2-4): DAGVTQSPTHLIKTRGQQVTLRCSPKSGHDTVSWYQQALGQGPQFIFQYYEEEERQRGNFPDRFSGHQFPNYSSELNVNALLLGDSALYLCASSSRLGLAKNIQYFGAGTRLSVL.